A few counts support the clone carrying this T cell receptor (beta chain). No antigen is known for it. TCRdb used MiXCR to reprocess the reads, holding one entry per CDR3 protein. Seen here are about 830,000 distinct CDR3 sequences, about 33% observed once, and the top ten hold roughly 12%. The data stem from a study of T cell repertoires in cytomegalovirus infection. Study summary: Well-studied HLA-B-restricted CMV epitopes were used in the study alongside recently identified HLA-C-restricted ones. Matching HLA type, along with CMV infection, was indicated by public TCR beta signatures.

Study observations and caveats: Across the ex vivo response, the dominant clonotypes were HLA-C-restricted CMV-specific TCR beta clonotypes. Using cumulative public TCR beta family frequency, the authors identified those who carried CMV together with the relevant HLA.

The starting material was cultured CD8+ T cells from PBMCs, obtained from culture after CMV antigen stimulation. The sequence was collected from a human donor in good health (CMV status not recorded). Some clones in this sample may be carry-over from other donors' samples.

CDR3 residues: CASSYSRLAGGADTQYF. CDR3 DNA: TGTGCCAGCAGTTACTCACGACTAGCGGGGGGGGCAGATACGCAGTATTTT. The gene calls are TRBV6-5 and TRBJ2-3, with 14 bases matching TRBD2. Germline V gives CDR1 MNHEY, CDR2 SVGAGI. V lost 0 bases, J lost 4 bases, and 3 bases stayed unmatched. The CDR3 runs 17 residues.